This T cell receptor beta chain was sequenced for a study of identical twins. Study outcomes and limitations: Sequences that were beta out-of-frame showed weaker excess twin sharing.

This clonotype was counted once. Antigen specificity is unknown. V lost 3 bases to trimming and J lost 2 bases, with 13 bases between them. From germline, CDR1 is MDHEN and CDR2 SYDVKM. CDR3 length: 15 residues. Using its own MiXCR run on the 5' RACE reads, TCRdb lists one record per CDR3 protein. This sample yields around 490,000 distinct CDR3 sequences, of which 13% to 15% are seen a single time; nearly 0.45% belongs to the top ten. In addition, the sample was reused for a study of yellow fever vaccine responses in identical twins. In that study: Reportedly, the response of twins' T cells to the vaccine seemed partly convergent, partly personalized.

The sequenced material came from CD4+ T cells sorted from blood. The chain links TRBV28 to TRBJ2-5, with D unresolved. This clonotype originated in a woman aged 18-29 years in good health. The CDR3: CASSFVQSRQETQYF. CDR3 sequence (DNA): TGTGCCAGCAGTTTCGTGCAGAGTAGACAAGAGACCCAGTACTTC.